Listed below are T cell receptor beta chains from one sample, sequenced in a study of blood T cells in healthy people across ages. TCRdb passed the 5' RACE reads through MiXCR, listing each CDR3 protein once. The data show about 780,000 distinct CDR3 sequences, 46% seen once. The sequencing input was blood. These receptors were taken from a man aged 80 or over in good health. CDR3s include the opening cysteine and the closing phenylalanine or tryptophan. The order of the fields is clone size, V gene, D gene, J gene, CDR3 length, CDR3 DNA, CDR3 protein. The D gene is left open where the match is weak. Part of the rows lack a size; the others show once, few, many or a class for expanded clones.

abundance: .
v_gene: TRBV11-3
d_gene: TRBD2
j_gene: TRBJ2-1
len: 17
CDR3nt: TGTGCCAGCAGCTTAGATTCCGGACTAGCGGGATTCTATGAGCAGTTCTTC
CDR3aa: CASSLDSGLAGFYEQFF

abundance: .
v_gene: TRBV29-1
d_gene: TRBD2
j_gene: TRBJ2-7
len: 16
CDR3nt: TGCAGCGTTGAAGCCAGGGGCGGCTTAGCGGGAGGTGAGCAGTACTTC
CDR3aa: CSVEARGGLAGGEQYF

abundance: .
v_gene: TRBV7-9
d_gene: .
j_gene: TRBJ1-2
len: 12
CDR3nt: TGTGCCAGCAGCTTTTGGGGTCTGGGCTACACCTTC
CDR3aa: CASSFWGLGYTF

abundance: .
v_gene: TRBV3-1
d_gene: .
j_gene: TRBJ1-5
len: 13
CDR3nt: TGTGCCAGCAGTCGACAACAGGGCCAGCCCCAGCATTTT
CDR3aa: CASSRQQGQPQHF

abundance: .
v_gene: TRBV6-2/TRBV6-3
d_gene: TRBD1
j_gene: TRBJ1-2
len: 15
CDR3nt: TGTGCCAGCAGTTACTCGGGACAGGGGGCTGTTGGCTACACCTTC
CDR3aa: CASSYSGQGAVGYTF

abundance: .
v_gene: TRBV20-1
d_gene: TRBD2
j_gene: TRBJ2-5
len: 15
CDR3nt: TGCAGTGCTAGGGGACTAGCGGATTTTCAAGAGACCCAGTACTTC
CDR3aa: CSARGLADFQETQYF

abundance: .
v_gene: TRBV5-1
d_gene: .
j_gene: TRBJ2-4
len: 15
CDR3nt: TGCGCCAGCAGCTACGGCGCGGGCGCCAAAAACATTCAGTACTTC
CDR3aa: CASSYGAGAKNIQYF

abundance: .
v_gene: TRBV5-6
d_gene: TRBD1
j_gene: TRBJ2-6
len: 18
CDR3nt: TGTGCCAGCAGCTCTCCGGGACAGGGTGATTCTGGGGCCAACGTCCTGACTTTC
CDR3aa: CASSSPGQGDSGANVLTF

abundance: few
v_gene: TRBV20-1
d_gene: TRBD2
j_gene: TRBJ2-1
len: 14
CDR3nt: TGCAGTGCTAGACAGCGGGAGTGGGACAATGAGCAGTTCTTC
CDR3aa: CSARQREWDNEQFF

abundance: few
v_gene: TRBV5-1
d_gene: .
j_gene: TRBJ2-5
len: 12
CDR3nt: TGCGCCAGCGGATTCAGTTCCGAGACCCAGTACTTC
CDR3aa: CASGFSSETQYF

abundance: .
v_gene: TRBV29-1
d_gene: TRBD1
j_gene: TRBJ1-1
len: 13
CDR3nt: TGCAGCGTTTCGGGGACAGGGGTTGGTGAAGCTTTCTTT
CDR3aa: CSVSGTGVGEAFF

abundance: .
v_gene: TRBV20-1
d_gene: .
j_gene: TRBJ2-7
len: 12
CDR3nt: TGCAGTGCTGGCGATGGGGGGAGAGAGCAGTACTTC
CDR3aa: CSAGDGGREQYF

abundance: .
v_gene: TRBV21-1
d_gene: .
j_gene: TRBJ2-3
len: 15
CDR3nt: TGTGCCAGCAGCAAAGCTGCAGAAAGCACAGATACGCAGTATTTT
CDR3aa: CASSKAAESTDTQYF

abundance: .
v_gene: TRBV5-6
d_gene: .
j_gene: TRBJ2-7
len: 13
CDR3nt: TGTGCCAGCAGCCAGGGCATAGTCTACGAGCAGTACTTC
CDR3aa: CASSQGIVYEQYF

abundance: .
v_gene: TRBV28
d_gene: .
j_gene: TRBJ2-1
len: 14
CDR3nt: TGTGCCGGCAGGCGGGACAGAAATAACAATGAGCAGTTCTTC
CDR3aa: CAGRRDRNNNEQFF

abundance: few
v_gene: TRBV4-2
d_gene: .
j_gene: TRBJ2-3
len: 15
CDR3nt: TGTGCCAGCAGCCAAGAGGGTAGCGGCACAGATACGCAGTATTTT
CDR3aa: CASSQEGSGTDTQYF

abundance: .
v_gene: TRBV5-1
d_gene: .
j_gene: TRBJ1-1
len: 13
CDR3nt: TGCGCCAGCAGCTTGGTATCGAACACTGGAGCTTTCTTT
CDR3aa: CASSLVSNTGAFF

abundance: .
v_gene: TRBV3-1
d_gene: .
j_gene: TRBJ2-7
len: 13
CDR3nt: TGTGCCAGCAGCCAAGGGCAGCGAGGCGAGCAGTACTTC
CDR3aa: CASSQGQRGEQYF

abundance: .
v_gene: TRBV4-2
d_gene: TRBD2
j_gene: TRBJ2-7
len: 15
CDR3nt: TGTGCCAGCAGCCAAGATGGAGGGAGGGTGTGGGAGCAGTACTTC
CDR3aa: CASSQDGGRVWEQYF

abundance: .
v_gene: TRBV21-1
d_gene: .
j_gene: TRBJ2-7
len: 14
CDR3nt: TGTGCCAGCAAACACAGGGAGGACTCCTACGAGCAGTACTTC
CDR3aa: CASKHREDSYEQYF

abundance: .
v_gene: TRBV28
d_gene: TRBD1
j_gene: TRBJ1-5
len: 17
CDR3nt: TGTGCTAGCAGTTCCCCCGGGACAGGGGGCCGCAATCAGCCCCAGCATTTT
CDR3aa: CASSSPGTGGRNQPQHF

abundance: .
v_gene: TRBV29-1
d_gene: TRBD2
j_gene: TRBJ2-5
len: 14
CDR3nt: TGCAGCGTTGTTGAGTCGGGAGGCCGAGAGACCCAGTACTTC
CDR3aa: CSVVESGGRETQYF

abundance: few
v_gene: TRBV28
d_gene: TRBD2
j_gene: TRBJ2-1
len: 14
CDR3nt: TGTGCCAGCGGCTTTATGGGACTAGCTAATGAGCAGTTCTTC
CDR3aa: CASGFMGLANEQFF

abundance: many
v_gene: TRBV12-3/TRBV12-4
d_gene: .
j_gene: TRBJ1-1
len: 13
CDR3nt: TGTGCCAGCCGCAGGGCGGAGGGCACTGAAGCTTTCTTT
CDR3aa: CASRRAEGTEAFF

abundance: .
v_gene: TRBV28
d_gene: TRBD2
j_gene: TRBJ2-3
len: 15
CDR3nt: TGTGCCAGCAGTTTACCCGAGACTAGCGCCGATACGCAGTATTTT
CDR3aa: CASSLPETSADTQYF

abundance: few
v_gene: TRBV5-1
d_gene: TRBD2
j_gene: TRBJ2-1
len: 15
CDR3nt: TGCGCCAGCAGCTTAGAGGGAGGGCCCGGGAATGAGCAGTTCTTC
CDR3aa: CASSLEGGPGNEQFF

abundance: .
v_gene: TRBV14
d_gene: .
j_gene: TRBJ2-5
len: 15
CDR3nt: TGTGCCAGCAGCCAAGTTCAGGCATTCGGGGGGACCCAGTACTTC
CDR3aa: CASSQVQAFGGTQYF

abundance: .
v_gene: TRBV5-8
d_gene: TRBD2
j_gene: TRBJ2-1
len: 18
CDR3nt: TGTGCCACCGGACTCGGACTAGCGGGGGATGCGTCCTACAATGAGCAGTTCTTC
CDR3aa: CATGLGLAGDASYNEQFF

abundance: .
v_gene: TRBV7-2
d_gene: .
j_gene: TRBJ2-3
len: 15
CDR3nt: TGTGCCGGCAGCTTAAGGAGGGGAGGCACAGATACGCAGTATTTT
CDR3aa: CAGSLRRGGTDTQYF

abundance: .
v_gene: TRBV12-3/TRBV12-4
d_gene: TRBD2
j_gene: TRBJ2-3
len: 17
CDR3nt: TGTGCCAGCAGTTCCACTCGCGGGGGGGGATCCACAGATACGCAGTATTTT
CDR3aa: CASSSTRGGGSTDTQYF

abundance: .
v_gene: TRBV10-1
d_gene: .
j_gene: TRBJ2-1
len: 14
CDR3nt: TGCGCCAGCAGTGAGTCTCAGGGTCGAAATGAGCAGTTCTTC
CDR3aa: CASSESQGRNEQFF

abundance: few
v_gene: TRBV6-2/TRBV6-3
d_gene: .
j_gene: TRBJ2-5
len: 15
CDR3nt: TGTGCCAGCAGAGACGCCCCGGGGAGAAGGGATGAGCAGTACTTC
CDR3aa: CASRDAPGRRDEQYF

abundance: .
v_gene: TRBV3-1
d_gene: .
j_gene: TRBJ2-3
len: 14
CDR3nt: TGTGCCAGCAGCGATGGACAAGGCACAGATACGCAGTATTTT
CDR3aa: CASSDGQGTDTQYF

abundance: .
v_gene: TRBV18
d_gene: .
j_gene: TRBJ1-1
len: 13
CDR3nt: TGTGCCAGCTCACCAGGCTTTCACACTGAAGCTTTCTTT
CDR3aa: CASSPGFHTEAFF

abundance: .
v_gene: TRBV20-1
d_gene: .
j_gene: TRBJ2-1
len: 15
CDR3nt: TGCAGTGCTAGAGTAAGATCACAGCAACAAGAGACCCAGTTCTTC
CDR3aa: CSARVRSQQQETQFF

abundance: .
v_gene: TRBV19
d_gene: TRBD2
j_gene: TRBJ2-3
len: 19
CDR3nt: TGTGCCAGTAGGACTAGCGGGGGCTCCGAAGCTCCTTACACAGATACGCAGTATTTT
CDR3aa: CASRTSGGSEAPYTDTQYF

abundance: many
v_gene: TRBV20-1
d_gene: .
j_gene: TRBJ2-7
len: 13
CDR3nt: TGCAGTGCTACCCGGGACGCTTCCTACGAGCAGTACTTC
CDR3aa: CSATRDASYEQYF

abundance: many
v_gene: TRBV5-1
d_gene: .
j_gene: TRBJ2-1
len: 15
CDR3nt: TGCGCCAGCAGCTTGCAGGGCGGGTCCAACAATGAGCAGTTCTTC
CDR3aa: CASSLQGGSNNEQFF

abundance: .
v_gene: TRBV6-6
d_gene: TRBD2
j_gene: TRBJ2-1
len: 16
CDR3nt: TGTGCCAGCAGTTACTCGTCTAATAGCGGGAGCAATGAGCAGTTCTTC
CDR3aa: CASSYSSNSGSNEQFF

abundance: few
v_gene: TRBV20-1
d_gene: .
j_gene: TRBJ2-5
len: 17
CDR3nt: TGCAGTGCCGGCGGGTCAGGTGGGAGGAACAGTTTAGAGACCCAGTACTTC
CDR3aa: CSAGGSGGRNSLETQYF

abundance: many
v_gene: TRBV12-3/TRBV12-4
d_gene: .
j_gene: TRBJ2-5
len: 13
CDR3nt: TGTGCCAGCACACAGGGTATTTGGGAGACCCAGTACTTC
CDR3aa: CASTQGIWETQYF

abundance: .
v_gene: TRBV7-8
d_gene: .
j_gene: TRBJ2-7
len: 10
CDR3nt: TGTGCCAGCAGCTTCAACGAGCAGTACTTC
CDR3aa: CASSFNEQYF

abundance: .
v_gene: TRBV7-9
d_gene: .
j_gene: TRBJ2-7
len: 14
CDR3nt: TGTGCCAGCAGCTATTCAGAAGACTCCTACGAGCAGTACTTC
CDR3aa: CASSYSEDSYEQYF

abundance: few
v_gene: TRBV7-9
d_gene: .
j_gene: TRBJ2-1
len: 15
CDR3nt: TGTGCCAGCAGCTTAGGGGAAAATTCCTACAATGAGCAGTTCTTC
CDR3aa: CASSLGENSYNEQFF

abundance: .
v_gene: TRBV7-6
d_gene: TRBD2
j_gene: TRBJ2-7
len: 14
CDR3nt: TGTGCCGGCAGCCCATTAGCGGGAGGGCTCCAGCAGTACTTC
CDR3aa: CAGSPLAGGLQQYF

abundance: .
v_gene: TRBV2
d_gene: .
j_gene: TRBJ1-1
len: 14
CDR3nt: TGTGCCAGCAGTGTAATACACGGGAACACTGAAGCTTTCTTT
CDR3aa: CASSVIHGNTEAFF

abundance: once
v_gene: TRBV7-6
d_gene: TRBD1
j_gene: TRBJ2-1
len: 16
CDR3nt: TGTGCCAGCAGCTTCTTCGGGACAGGGGTCGCCAATGAGCAGTTCTTC
CDR3aa: CASSFFGTGVANEQFF

abundance: few
v_gene: TRBV5-1
d_gene: .
j_gene: TRBJ2-1
len: 15
CDR3nt: TGCGCCAGCAGCTTTGTGGGGACCTCCTACAATGAGCAGTTCTTC
CDR3aa: CASSFVGTSYNEQFF

abundance: .
v_gene: TRBV29-1
d_gene: .
j_gene: TRBJ1-3
len: 14
CDR3nt: TGCAGCGTTCATAGACGTATCTCTGGAAACACCATATATTTT
CDR3aa: CSVHRRISGNTIYF

abundance: .
v_gene: TRBV5-6
d_gene: TRBD1
j_gene: TRBJ1-5
len: 15
CDR3nt: TGTGCCAGCATCAGGAGAGGGGGCGTCTGTCAGCCCCAGCATTTT
CDR3aa: CASIRRGGVCQPQHF

abundance: .
v_gene: TRBV6-5
d_gene: .
j_gene: TRBJ2-7
len: 14
CDR3nt: TGTGCCAGCACCATGCCGGGGTCCACCTACGAGCAGTACTTC
CDR3aa: CASTMPGSTYEQYF

abundance: few
v_gene: TRBV7-2
d_gene: .
j_gene: TRBJ2-7
len: 14
CDR3nt: TGTGCCAGCCGGAGCGGGCCGGAAGGGAGCGAGCAGTACTTC
CDR3aa: CASRSGPEGSEQYF

abundance: few
v_gene: TRBV27
d_gene: .
j_gene: TRBJ1-2
len: 12
CDR3nt: TGTGCCAGCAGGACAGCTAACTATGGCTACACCTTC
CDR3aa: CASRTANYGYTF

abundance: .
v_gene: TRBV12-3/TRBV12-4
d_gene: TRBD2
j_gene: TRBJ2-7
len: 15
CDR3nt: TGTGCCAGCAATCCACTAGCGGGAGTGATCAATGAGCAGTACTTC
CDR3aa: CASNPLAGVINEQYF

abundance: .
v_gene: TRBV30
d_gene: .
j_gene: TRBJ2-4
len: 15
CDR3nt: TGTGCCTACCGAAGGAAGACCCTAGCCAAAAACATTCAGTACTTC
CDR3aa: CAYRRKTLAKNIQYF